This record concerns one T cell receptor (beta chain) sequence. This clone was counted a few times. It has no known antigen specificity. No base quality values were provided; no much bigger clone lies one nucleotide off. The data were obtained in a study of CD8+ T cells in alopecia areata (dated by TCRdb to the late 2010s). In the study overall: Treated patients were enrolled in an open-label pilot trial of oral tofacitinib, 5 to 10 mg twice daily, for moderate-to-severe alopecia areata. In both human patients and the C3H/HeJ mouse model, the study applied high-throughput TCRbeta sequencing to look at T cell clonal expansion in alopecia areata. For the treated patients, the SALT score, which quantifies what percentage of scalp surface area is affected, served as the measure of disease severity. Scalp clonality was compared across normal scalp (n=4), patchy alopecia areata scalp (n=8), and alopecia totalis/universalis scalp (n=8). RNA was obtained with the PAXgene miRNA kit for fixed scalp, the miRNeasy kit for PBMCs, and the RNeasy kit for mouse skin. In humans, TCRbeta sequencing was performed on scalp tissue and on sorted CD4+ and CD8+ peripheral blood T cells from healthy controls and from patients with patchy or totalis/universalis alopecia areata. Tofacitinib-treated patients had biopsies at baseline and at 4 and 24 weeks of treatment, with a later scalp biopsy in several patients. Tofacitinib was administered for 6 to 18 months, and 6 months of follow-up off drug were then conducted to assess delayed response and recurrence. immunoSEQ multiplex PCR using 35 Vbeta forward primers and 13 Jbeta reverse primers was used to amplify TCRbeta CDR3 regions.

What the work shows at the level of the full study, not this receptor alone: Tofacitinib significantly lowered scalp clonality and the number of expanded CD8+ clones among the top 100 scalp clones. TCR sequences shared between patients were less clear than in mice, possibly partly because of HLA diversity in the patient population. Higher clonality and more expanded CD8+ clones were observed in lesional scalp than in normal scalp, particularly in alopecia totalis/universalis, a finding suggestive of antigenic drive. Scalp TCR repertoire analysis is complicated because resident alphabeta T cells in normal human skin are also sequenced, whereas mouse skin is dominated by gammadelta T cells. During tofacitinib treatment, many expanded lesional clones remained in scalp and blood, and this persistence may partly explain relapse after treatment is stopped. Because the treated cohort was small and had just a single nonresponder, larger studies are needed to establish links between baseline CD8+ expansion and response.

This specimen's time point label, per the study, means: more than three weeks on oral tofacitinib. The intended sense of this specimen's treatment or condition label: oral pan-JAK inhibitor, 5-10 mg twice daily. Peripheral blood and lesional scalp punch biopsies were obtained from patients with alopecia areata. PBMCs were separated by density centrifugation and stained for CD3, CD4 and CD8, after which CD4+ and CD8+ T cells were sorted on a FACSAria. Libraries came from the immunoSEQ multiplex PCR assay. RNA was extracted from all samples and reverse transcribed into cDNA, which served as template for TCR sequencing. First-strand cDNA was synthesized using SuperScript III with a 2:1 mix of oligo-dT and random hexamers. A synthetic immune receptor repertoire was used to assess amplification bias, and residual bias was removed computationally. In the authors' own workflow: Raw reads were preprocessed to remove errors, and CDR3 was defined according to IMGT conventions as the region from the conserved cysteine to phenylalanine. Clonality was computed by normalizing Shannon entropy by log2 of the number of productive unique TCRs and subtracting the result from 1. Scalp TCRbeta sequences were cross-referenced with sorted blood CD4 and CD8 repertoires so that the CD4 or CD8 identity of scalp clones could be inferred. TCRdb's version of the immuneACCESS table is confined to in-frame rearrangements and falls short of the full clone set. An unresolved V gene accounts for under half of the shortfall where checked; the remainder is of unknown origin. V, J and clone size are those of that table, while D and trimming were read from the DNA. Within this sample are about 150,000 clones, with nearly 55% of them counted one time only. Approximately 15% of the sample goes to the ten largest clones.

V is shortened by 3 bases, J by 2 bases, and the region joining them spans 16 bases. The CDR3 runs 16 amino acids, cysteine and phenylalanine included. Just the 48-base CDR3 DNA is kept, in frame starting at base 1. The TCR originated in a human donor with alopecia areata. Sequenced here: CD8+ T cells sorted from blood, sampled at week 4, from a patient treated with tofacitinib. In this chain, TRBV23-1 is recombined with TRBJ1-1; TRBD1 is perhaps the D gene, given 5 matching bases. TRBV23-1 is known as an ORF, though its function is uncertain. The DNA reads TGCGCCAGCAGTCACAGGAGACAGAGACTAAACACTGAAGCTTTCTTT. It translates as CASSHRRQRLNTEAFF.